A single sample gave rise to the 25 T cell receptor beta chains below, sequenced in a study of T-cell memory formation after mild COVID-19. MiXCR was run by TCRdb on the 5' RACE reads, yielding one entry per CDR3 protein. The sample lists 450,000 or so distinct CDR3 sequences, approximately 23% occurring once. Sequencing was performed on PBMCs or a T cell subset sorted from them (not recorded which). These receptors all come from an adult woman who had mild COVID-19 (a few samples of this study predate the infection). Cell type and time point are not known.

In this sample, this clonotype turned up many times. The chain employs TRBV7-2 and TRBJ2-3, with 8 bases lining up with TRBD2. This CDR3 comprises 15 residues. The junction had 3 bases not matched to a gene; V was cut back by 3 bases and J by 1 base. The germline V gene has CDR1 SGHTA and CDR2 FQGNSA. Here the CDR3 DNA reads TGTGCCAGCAGCTTCGGGGGGGGCCGCACAGATACGCAGTATTTT. As protein: CASSFGGGRTDTQYF.

The chain employs TRBV9 and TRBJ2-3, with 7 positions matching TRBD1. Germline V gene sequence: CDR1 SGDLS, CDR2 YYNGEE. The CDR3 has 16 amino acids. J lost 2 bases, V lost 4 bases, and 10 bases had no gene match. The CDR3 DNA reads TGTGCCAGCAGCCCCGGGACAGCACAATACACAGATACGCAGTATTTT. Its protein product is CASSPGTAQYTDTQYF.

In regard to this clonotype: Germline is not matched at one junction end, which may reflect a read error. V gene TRBV12-3 or TRBV12-4 combines with J gene TRBJ2-1; D not resolved. This CDR3 is 12 amino acids long. For the CDR3, the DNA is TGTGCCACCAGTGAGGTTTGGAATGAGCAGTTCTTC. This translates into CATSEVWNEQFF.

This clonotype was observed a few times. The chain combines TRBV7-2 with TRBJ1-2; D uncertain. The V gene's germline CDR1 is SGHTA and CDR2 FQGNSA. The CDR3 totals 15 residues. V lost 4 bases and J 3 bases, leaving 15 bases between the germline ends. CDR3 sequence: CASSSRMSIDYGYTF. CDR3 DNA sequence: TGTGCCAGCAGCTCCCGCATGAGTATCGACTATGGCTACACCTTC. Full variable domain (remainder filled in from reference TRBV7-2 and TRBJ1-2): GAGVSQSPSNKVTEKGKDVELRCDPISGHTALYWYRQSLGQGLEFLIYFQGNSAPDKSGLPSDRFSAERTGGSVSTLTIQRTQQEDSAVYLCASSSRMSIDYGYTFGSGTRLTVV.

V gene TRBV24-1 combines with J gene TRBJ2-1; 7 positions match TRBD2. V lost 6 bases and J lost 7; bases outside the gene matches: 8. The CDR3 sequence is 14 residues long. From germline, CDR1 is KGHDR and CDR2 SFDVKD. CDR3 DNA: TGTGCCACCAGTTTAACTAGCGAGGGAAATGAGCAGTTCTTC. Its protein product is CATSLTSEGNEQFF.

The chain joins TRBV4-2 to TRBJ2-3; D is perhaps TRBD2 (5 bases). Germline CDR1 is LGHNA and CDR2 is YNFKEQ. The CDR3 extends over 15 amino acids. V was pared by 0 bases and J by 2 bases, with 9 bases between. In DNA, the CDR3 is TGTGCCAGCAGCCAAGAGGGAGCTATCACAGATACGCAGTATTTT. It yields the protein CASSQEGAITDTQYF.

This clonotype was seen a few times. This chain joins TRBV18 and TRBJ1-2, with 8 bases matching TRBD1. The trim removed 3 bases at V and 8 bases at J, leaving 5 bases unmatched. The CDR3 length is 13 residues. Germline V gene data show CDR1 as KGHSH and CDR2 as LQKENI. Here the CDR3 DNA reads TGTGCCAGCTCACCCGGACAGGGAGAGGGCTACACCTTC. This sequence encodes CASSPGQGEGYTF. Drawing the rest from reference TRBV18 and TRBJ1-2, the complete variable domain is NAGVMQNPRHLVRRRGQEARLRCSPMKGHSHVYWYRQLPEEGLKFMVYLQKENIIDESGMPKERFSAEFPKEGPSILRIQQVVRGDSAAYFCASSPGQGEGYTFGSGTRLTVV.

This clonotype has a handful of counts. This CDR3 is CASSWSGGASDTQYF. CDR3 DNA sequence: TGTGCCAGCAGTTGGAGCGGGGGGGCCTCAGATACGCAGTATTTT. The chain combines TRBV27 with TRBJ2-3; 10 bases map to TRBD2. CDR3 length: 15 amino acids. Germline V lookup: CDR1 MNHEY, CDR2 SMNVEV (reference sequence). V lost 4 bases to trimming and J lost 4 bases; unmatched junction nucleotides: 5.

This clonotype has just a few counts. The chain carries TRBV5-6 and TRBJ2-1; D remains ambiguous. The CDR3 runs to 13 residues. The V gene lost 1 base and the J gene lost 6 bases, with 8 bases spanning the gap. Germline-derived CDR1 and CDR2 are SGHDT and YYEEEE. The CDR3 sequence is CASSLLQINEQFF. DNA for the CDR3: TGTGCCAGCAGCTTGCTACAGATCAATGAGCAGTTCTTC.

The V call is TRBV7-3, the J call TRBJ2-2; the D is unclear. V was cut by 5 bases and J by 6 bases, with 10 bases left in between. The CDR3 consists of 13 residues. Germline-derived CDR1 and CDR2 are SGHTA and FQGTGA. The CDR3 DNA sequence: TGTGCCAGCAGCCCCGATAACCCCGGGGAGCTGTTTTTT. It is translated as CASSPDNPGELFF.

This clonotype was seen at least ten times. The J gene is TRBJ2-7, the V gene TRBV24-1, with D possibly being TRBD1 (7 bases). Deletions cut 2 bases from V and 4 bases from J, with 14 bases between. The CDR3 spans 15 residues. From germline, CDR1 is KGHDR and CDR2 SFDVKD. DNA of the CDR3: TGTGCCACCAGTGATTCTCAGACAGGGAGGTACGAGCAGTACTTC. Translated: CATSDSQTGRYEQYF.

The chain couples TRBV7-6 to TRBJ2-1; 10 bases fit TRBD2. The CDR3 has 15 residues. The junction had 9 bases not matched to a gene; V was cut back by 4 bases and J by 9 bases. Germline V CDR1 and CDR2: SGHVS, FNYEAQ. The CDR3 nucleotides read TGTGCCAGCAGCTCCGAGCGGGGGGGCTTTACTGAGCAGTTCTTC. It encodes CASSSERGGFTEQFF. The full variable domain, with the rest looked up from reference TRBV7-6 and TRBJ2-1, is GAGVSQSPRYKVTKRGQDVALRCDPISGHVSLYWYRQALGQGPEFLTYFNYEAQQDKSGLPNDRFSAERPEGSISTLTIQRTEQRDSAMYRCASSSERGGFTEQFFGPGTRLTVL.

The CDR3 loop reads CASSLWEDRGGTEAFF. The CDR3 nucleotides are TGCGCCAGCAGCTTATGGGAGGACAGGGGAGGCACTGAAGCTTTCTTT. The chain joins TRBV5-1 to TRBJ1-1; 9 bases map to TRBD1. From germline, CDR1 is SGHRS and CDR2 YFSETQ. V lost 2 bases, J lost 4 bases, and 9 bases stayed unmatched. The CDR3 runs 16 residues.

The table lists this clonotype with a few counts. J is TRBJ2-5 and V is TRBV24-1; the match to TRBD1 covers 7 bases. Germline CDR1 is KGHDR and CDR2 is SFDVKD. The junction had 8 bases not matched to a gene; V was cut back by 4 bases and J by 4 bases. The CDR3 runs 15 residues. The CDR3 DNA is TGTGCCACCAGTGAAGGCGAAGGGGGCCGAGAGACCCAGTACTTC. This sequence encodes CATSEGEGGRETQYF.

The chain recombines TRBV12-3 or TRBV12-4 with TRBJ2-1; D gene ambiguous. Trimming shortened V by 3 bases and J by 7 bases, and 7 bases separated the two germline ends. The CDR3 is 12 residues long. CDR3: CASSFPQNEQFF. The CDR3, as DNA: TGTGCCAGCAGTTTCCCCCAAAATGAGCAGTTCTTC.

The chain has TRBV14 and TRBJ2-1, with 14 bases matching TRBD2. This CDR3 has 18 residues. Per germline, CDR1 SGHDN and CDR2 FVKESK. Trimming at V came to 4 bases and at J to 8 bases, leaving 13 bases not matched to a gene. DNA for the CDR3: TGTGCCAGCAGCCGAATACCCCCGGGACTAGCGGGAGATTATGAGCAGTTCTTC. It translates to CASSRIPPGLAGDYEQFF.

The chain uses TRBV7-2 and TRBJ2-7; D not resolved. The germline gives CDR1 SGHTA, CDR2 FQGNSA. Trimming shortened V by 0 bases and J by 3 bases, and 9 bases separated the two germline ends. The CDR3 extends over 14 amino acids. The CDR3 sequence is CASSLARSNYEQYF. CDR3 DNA sequence: TGTGCCAGCAGCTTAGCTCGGTCCAACTACGAGCAGTACTTC.

This clonotype showed up just a few times. The CDR3 reads CASTPHAGAKETQYF. Written as DNA, the CDR3 is TGCGCCAGCACCCCCCATGCAGGGGCCAAAGAGACCCAGTACTTC. This chain uses TRBV5-1 with TRBJ2-5; possible D gene TRBD1, 6 bases. Germline CDR1 is SGHRS and CDR2 is YFSETQ. The V end was cut by 6 bases, the J end by 3 bases, with 18 bases between. This CDR3 region has 15 residues.

The chain is built from TRBV12-3 or TRBV12-4 and TRBJ1-2; 10 bases align to TRBD1. The CDR3 runs to 17 residues. V lost 4 bases and J lost 2; bases outside the gene matches: 10. CDR3 sequence: CASSSQTGGTQNYGYTF. The CDR3 DNA sequence: TGTGCCAGCAGTTCTCAGACAGGGGGCACCCAAAACTATGGCTACACCTTC.

The table lists this clonotype with a few counts. This chain links TRBV7-2 with TRBJ1-2, with 7 nucleotides matching TRBD1. After removal of 1 base from V and 8 bases from J, the junction contained 4 bases not matched to a gene. Per germline, CDR1 SGHTA and CDR2 FQGNSA. The CDR3 contains 13 residues. CDR3 protein: CASSLVTGVGYTF. Here the CDR3 DNA reads TGTGCCAGCAGCTTAGTTACAGGGGTCGGCTACACCTTC.

This rearrangement joins TRBV5-1 to TRBJ2-1; 8 bases are shared with TRBD1. This CDR3 has 15 residues. Germline CDR1 reads SGHRS; CDR2 reads YFSETQ. V gave up 1 base and J gave up 8 bases; unmatched junction bases: 8. CDR3 in amino acids: CASSLLTGGVYEQFF. CDR3 DNA: TGCGCCAGCAGCTTGCTTACAGGGGGTGTGTATGAGCAGTTCTTC. The variable domain in full, completed from reference TRBV5-1 and TRBJ2-1, reads KAGVTQTPRYLIKTRGQQVTLSCSPISGHRSVSWYQQTPGQGLQFLFEYFSETQRNKGNFPGRFSGRQFSNSRSEMNVSTLELGDSALYLCASSLLTGGVYEQFFGPGTRLTVL.

This chain connects TRBV15 to TRBJ2-1, with TRBD2 matching over 8 bases. In germline, CDR1 is LNHNV, CDR2 YYDKDF (reference sequence). V lost 0 bases to trimming and J lost 3 bases; unmatched junction nucleotides: 4. The CDR3 extends over 16 amino acids. CDR3 in amino acids: CATSRDTGGDYNEQFF. CDR3 DNA sequence: TGTGCCACCAGCAGAGATACCGGGGGGGACTACAATGAGCAGTTCTTC.

This clonotype has a handful of counts. The chain uses TRBV29-1 and TRBJ2-3; the D gene is possibly TRBD2 (5 bases). V was shortened by 7 bases and J by 5 bases, with 16 bases between the two germline ends. The CDR3 sequence is 13 residues long. Looked up from germline, CDR1 is SQVTM and CDR2 is ANQGSEA. This CDR3 reads CSGLRGSGDTQYF. The CDR3 nucleotides read TGCAGCGGCCTTCGGGGATCGGGAGATACGCAGTATTTT.

The chain combines TRBV6-2 or TRBV6-3 with TRBJ2-7, with 14 bases that match TRBD2. Unmatched junction bases numbered 15, after V lost 9 bases and J lost 5 bases. Germline V gives CDR1 MNHEY, CDR2 SVGEGT. The CDR3 is 17 amino acids. CDR3 sequence (DNA): TGTGCCAGTCGTTTTTCGAGACTAGCGGGAGGGCCCGACGAGCAGTACTTC. The encoded protein is CASRFSRLAGGPDEQYF.

This clonotype showed up just a few times. The chain has TRBV27 and TRBJ1-2; TRBD1 matches at 7 bases. Trimming removed 6 bases from V and 8 bases from J; junction bases left unmatched: 6. The CDR3 totals 12 residues. The germline V gene encodes CDR1 MNHEY and CDR2 SMNVEV (reference sequence). The CDR3 protein is CASRGTVRGYTF. The CDR3 bases are TGTGCCAGCAGGGGGACAGTGCGAGGCTACACCTTC.